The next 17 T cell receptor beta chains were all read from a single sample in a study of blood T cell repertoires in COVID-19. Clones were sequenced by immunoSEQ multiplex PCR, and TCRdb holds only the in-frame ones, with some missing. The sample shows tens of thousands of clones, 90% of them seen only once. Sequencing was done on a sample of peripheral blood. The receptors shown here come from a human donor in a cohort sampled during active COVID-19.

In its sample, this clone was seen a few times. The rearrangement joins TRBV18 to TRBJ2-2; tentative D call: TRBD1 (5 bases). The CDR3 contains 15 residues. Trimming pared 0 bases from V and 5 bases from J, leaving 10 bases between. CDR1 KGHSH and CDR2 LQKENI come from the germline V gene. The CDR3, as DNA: TGTGCCAGCTCACCACCGGGGCAAATAACCGGGGAGCTGTTTTTT. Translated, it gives CASSPPGQITGELFF.

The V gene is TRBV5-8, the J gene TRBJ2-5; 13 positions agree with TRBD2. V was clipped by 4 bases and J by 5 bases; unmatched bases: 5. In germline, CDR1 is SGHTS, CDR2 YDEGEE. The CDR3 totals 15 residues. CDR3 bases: TGTGCCAGCAGCGTGGGGACTAGCGGGGCGGAGACCCAGTACTTC. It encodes CASSVGTSGAETQYF. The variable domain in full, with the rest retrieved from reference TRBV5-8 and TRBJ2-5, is EAGVTQSPTHLIKTRGQQATLRCSPISGHTSVYWYQQALGLGLQFLLWYDEGEERNRGNFPPRFSGRQFPNYSSELNVNALELEDSALYLCASSVGTSGAETQYFGPGTRLLVL.

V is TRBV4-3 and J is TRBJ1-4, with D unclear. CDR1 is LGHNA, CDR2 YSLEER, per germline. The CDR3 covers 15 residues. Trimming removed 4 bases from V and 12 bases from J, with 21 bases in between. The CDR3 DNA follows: TGCGCCAGCAGCCCGACCGGGAGCCGACTCGGGGAACTGTTTTTT. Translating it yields CASSPTGSRLGELFF.

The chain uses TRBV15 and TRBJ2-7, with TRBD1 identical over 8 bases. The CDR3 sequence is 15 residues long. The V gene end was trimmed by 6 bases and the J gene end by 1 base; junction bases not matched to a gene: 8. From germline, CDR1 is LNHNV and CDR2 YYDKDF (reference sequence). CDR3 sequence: CATRELRQGSYEQYF. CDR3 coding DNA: TGTGCCACCAGAGAATTGAGACAGGGGTCCTACGAGCAGTACTTC.

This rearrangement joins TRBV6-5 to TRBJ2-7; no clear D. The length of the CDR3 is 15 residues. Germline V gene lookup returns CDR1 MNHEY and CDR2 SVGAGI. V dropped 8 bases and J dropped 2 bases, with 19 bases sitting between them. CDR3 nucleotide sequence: TGTGCCAGCGTCCCTCTTATAGGCGGCACCTACGAGCAGTACTTC. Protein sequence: CASVPLIGGTYEQYF.

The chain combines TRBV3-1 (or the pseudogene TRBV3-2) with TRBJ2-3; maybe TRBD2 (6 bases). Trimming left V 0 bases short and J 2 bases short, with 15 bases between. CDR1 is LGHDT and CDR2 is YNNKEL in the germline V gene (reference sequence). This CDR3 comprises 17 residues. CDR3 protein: CASSQDFGGTFTDTQYF. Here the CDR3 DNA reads TGTGCCAGCAGCCAAGATTTTGGGGGGACGTTCACAGATACGCAGTATTTT.

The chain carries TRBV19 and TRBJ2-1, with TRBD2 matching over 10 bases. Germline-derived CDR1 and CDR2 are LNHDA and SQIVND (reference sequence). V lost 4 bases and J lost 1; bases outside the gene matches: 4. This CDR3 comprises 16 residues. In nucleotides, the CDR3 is TGTGCCAGTAGTAAAAGCGGGGGGGTGTCCTACAATGAGCAGTTCTTC. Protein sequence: CASSKSGGVSYNEQFF.

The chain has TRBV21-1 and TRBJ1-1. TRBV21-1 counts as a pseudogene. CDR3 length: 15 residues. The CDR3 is CASSKSRLLNTEAFF. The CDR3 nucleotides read TGTGCCAGCAGCAAGAGTAGACTGCTGAACACTGAAGCTTTCTTT.

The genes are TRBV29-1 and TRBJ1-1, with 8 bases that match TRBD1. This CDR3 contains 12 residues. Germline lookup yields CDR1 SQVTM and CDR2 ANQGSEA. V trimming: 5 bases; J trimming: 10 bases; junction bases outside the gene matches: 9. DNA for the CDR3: TGCAGCGTTACACCCGGGACAGGACCAGCTTTCTTT. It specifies CSVTPGTGPAFF.

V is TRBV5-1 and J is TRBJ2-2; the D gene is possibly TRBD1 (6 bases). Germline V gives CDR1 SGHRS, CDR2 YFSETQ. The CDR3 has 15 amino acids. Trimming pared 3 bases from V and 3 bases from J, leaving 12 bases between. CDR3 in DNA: TGCGCCAGCAGCTGGGGGAACAGGGACACCGGGGAGCTGTTTTTT. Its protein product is CASSWGNRDTGELFF. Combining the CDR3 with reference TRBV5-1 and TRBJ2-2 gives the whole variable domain KAGVTQTPRYLIKTRGQQVTLSCSPISGHRSVSWYQQTPGQGLQFLFEYFSETQRNKGNFPGRFSGRQFSNSRSEMNVSTLELGDSALYLCASSWGNRDTGELFFGEGSRLTVL.

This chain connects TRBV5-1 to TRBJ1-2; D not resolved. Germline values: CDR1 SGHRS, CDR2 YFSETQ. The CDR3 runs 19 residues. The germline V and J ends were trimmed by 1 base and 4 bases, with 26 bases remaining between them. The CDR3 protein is CASSLLSDGRAGRGYGYTF. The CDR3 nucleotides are TGCGCCAGCAGCTTGCTTTCCGACGGGAGGGCTGGACGGGGCTATGGCTACACCTTC. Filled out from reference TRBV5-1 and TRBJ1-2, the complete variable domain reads KAGVTQTPRYLIKTRGQQVTLSCSPISGHRSVSWYQQTPGQGLQFLFEYFSETQRNKGNFPGRFSGRQFSNSRSEMNVSTLELGDSALYLCASSLLSDGRAGRGYGYTFGSGTRLTVV.

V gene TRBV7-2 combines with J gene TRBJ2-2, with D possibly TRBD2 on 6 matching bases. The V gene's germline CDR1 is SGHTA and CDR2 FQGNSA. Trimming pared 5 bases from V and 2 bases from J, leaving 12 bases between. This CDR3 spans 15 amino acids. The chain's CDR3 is CASSLRTKNTGELFF. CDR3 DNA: TGTGCCAGCAGCCTCCGGACTAAAAACACCGGGGAGCTGTTTTTT. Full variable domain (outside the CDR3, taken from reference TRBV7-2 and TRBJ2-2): GAGVSQSPSNKVTEKGKDVELRCDPISGHTALYWYRQSLGQGLEFLIYFQGNSAPDKSGLPSDRFSAERTGGSVSTLTIQRTQQEDSAVYLCASSLRTKNTGELFFGEGSRLTVL.

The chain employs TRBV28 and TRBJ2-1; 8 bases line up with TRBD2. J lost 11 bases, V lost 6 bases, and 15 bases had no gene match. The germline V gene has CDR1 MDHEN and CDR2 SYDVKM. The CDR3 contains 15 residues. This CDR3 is CASRLSGGGGSQQFF. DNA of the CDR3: TGTGCCAGCAGGCTAAGCGGGGGTGGGGGAAGTCAGCAGTTCTTC.

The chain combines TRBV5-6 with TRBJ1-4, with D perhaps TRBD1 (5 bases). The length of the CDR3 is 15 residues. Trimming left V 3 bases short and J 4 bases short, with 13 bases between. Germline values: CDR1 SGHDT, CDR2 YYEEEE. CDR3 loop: CASSWTLGDNEKLFF. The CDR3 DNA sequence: TGTGCCAGCAGCTGGACCTTAGGGGATAATGAAAAACTGTTTTTT.

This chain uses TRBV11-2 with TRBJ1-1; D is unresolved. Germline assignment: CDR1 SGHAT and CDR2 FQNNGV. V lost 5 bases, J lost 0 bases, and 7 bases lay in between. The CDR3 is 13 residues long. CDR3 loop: CASSQILNTEAFF. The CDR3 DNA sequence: TGTGCCAGCAGCCAAATCCTGAACACTGAAGCTTTCTTT.

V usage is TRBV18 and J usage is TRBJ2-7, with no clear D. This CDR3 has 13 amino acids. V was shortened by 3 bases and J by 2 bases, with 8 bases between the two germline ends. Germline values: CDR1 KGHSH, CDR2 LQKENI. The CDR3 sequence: CASSPRTTYEQYF. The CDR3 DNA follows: TGTGCCAGCTCACCGCGCACCACCTACGAGCAGTACTTC.

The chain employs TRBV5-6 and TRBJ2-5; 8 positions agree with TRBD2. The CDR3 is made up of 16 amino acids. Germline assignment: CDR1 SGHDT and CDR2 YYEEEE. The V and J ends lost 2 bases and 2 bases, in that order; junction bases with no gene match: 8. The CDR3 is CASSLIAGRQQETQYF. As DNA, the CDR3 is TGTGCCAGCAGCTTAATAGCGGGGCGGCAGCAAGAGACCCAGTACTTC.